This T cell receptor beta chain was identified in a study of blood T cell repertoires in COVID-19. Study-wide background: From the United States, Italy and Spain came samples of acute and convalescent COVID-19. PBMCs, B-cell-depleted T cells, or T cells were the source of the cDNA or gDNA that made up the material.

In the original analysis: It was from reference gene primer amplification that nucleated cell counts were estimated. The data were produced by immunoSEQ multiplex PCR, yet TCRdb's version contains in-frame clones alone and is incomplete. V and J calls and clone size follow that table, whereas D and trimming were derived from the DNA. This table has roughly 180,000 clones, more than 80% appearing once. CDR3 length: 14 amino acids. The germline CDR1 and CDR2 sequences are LGHDT and YNNKEL (reference sequence). Trimming cost V 3 bases and J 6 bases; bases outside gene matches: 5. The chain employs TRBV3-1 (or the pseudogene TRBV3-2) and TRBJ2-7; 10 positions agree with TRBD2. This clonotype was sampled from a woman aged 60-70 years with acute or convalescent COVID-19. Material: peripheral blood. The CDR3 DNA sequence: TGTGCCAGCAGCCACGGAGTAGCGGGAGGCGAGCAGTACTTC. It specifies CASSHGVAGGEQYF.